The TCR beta chain under discussion was sequenced for a study of T-cell memory formation after mild COVID-19. For the study at large: Clustering of TCRs was largely donor specific.

The sample holds many counts of this clonotype. Its antigen remains unidentified. Overall study results and limits: Proof of SARS-CoV-2 specificity was absent for the second-wave clones that crested on day 37.

TCRdb analysed the 5' RACE reads with MiXCR anew, one entry per CDR3 protein. The sample holds some 340,000 distinct CDR3 sequences, approximately 13% seen once. This TCR was recovered from a man in his late teens or twenties who had mild COVID-19 (a few samples of this study predate the infection). Cell type and time point are not known. The sample taken for sequencing was PBMCs or a T cell subset sorted from them (not recorded which).

CDR3 amino acids: CASSPGTFPDTIYF. The CDR3 region has the DNA TGCGCCAGCAGCCCGGGGACTTTTCCGGACACCATATATTTT. The V gene is TRBV5-1, the J gene TRBJ1-3; D is possibly TRBD1 (5 bases). Germline V gene lookup returns CDR1 SGHRS and CDR2 YFSETQ. The CDR3 totals 14 residues. The ends were cut back, 4 bases at V and 8 bases at J, with 16 bases in the middle.